The next 29 T cell receptor beta chains were all read from a single sample in a study of blood T cells in healthy people across ages. The authors ran a second PCR of roughly 7 to 11 cycles using a sample-barcoded 5' primer and a J-beta primer mix. A single record per CDR3 protein comes from TCRdb applying MiXCR to the 5' RACE reads. The table shows roughly 1,500,000 distinct CDR3 sequences, with around two fifths occurring only once. Input material: blood. The receptors shown here come from a woman younger than 35 in good health.

V usage is TRBV4-1 and J usage is TRBJ2-1; TRBD2 matches 12 bases. TRBJ2-7 matches the DNA end more closely, so the J call is doubtful. The CDR3 covers 16 residues. In germline, CDR1 is MGHRA, CDR2 YSYEKL. CDR3 nucleotides: TGCGCCAGCAGCACACGCCTAGCGGGGGGGTACAATGAGCAGTACTTC. This translates into CASSTRLAGGYNEQYF.

This clonotype was counted between two and nine times. V and J are TRBV29-1 and TRBJ2-5, with 10 bases fitting TRBD2. V gave up 7 bases and J gave up 0 bases; unmatched junction bases: 11. Germline V lookup: CDR1 SQVTM, CDR2 ANQGSEA. The CDR3 runs to 16 residues. The CDR3 DNA reads as TGCAGCGCCCGCCCTTCTAGCGGGGGTAACCAAGAGACCCAGTACTTC. Translation gives CSARPSSGGNQETQYF.

This chain links TRBV29-1 with TRBJ2-3, with a weak D call TRBD1 (6 bases). The ends were cut back, 5 bases at V and 0 bases at J, with 12 bases in the middle. The CDR3 is made up of 14 amino acids. Germline CDR1 is SQVTM and CDR2 is ANQGSEA. The DNA for the CDR3 is TGCAGCGTTTTGGGACAAACTAGCACAGATACGCAGTATTTT. Residues: CSVLGQTSTDTQYF.

The chain carries TRBV20-1 and TRBJ2-5, with 11 bases fitting TRBD2. The CDR3 sequence is 14 residues long. Germline trimming cut 5 bases from V and 2 bases from J; bases unmatched to any gene: 4. Germline CDR1 and CDR2: DFQATT and SNEGSKA (reference sequence). The CDR3 spells CSAPLAGGQETQYF. For the CDR3, the DNA is TGCAGTGCTCCTCTAGCGGGAGGTCAAGAGACCCAGTACTTC.

For this clonotype: Germline and junction disagree at one end, which may indicate a read error. The rearrangement uses TRBV10-3 and TRBJ2-5; D gene ambiguous. Near its end, the DNA agrees better with TRBJ2-7, so the J call may be wrong. The germline CDR1 and CDR2 sequences are ENHRY and SYGVKD. This CDR3 has 15 amino acids. The CDR3 loop is CAIGDPRSGPGEQYF. DNA for the CDR3: TGTGCCATCGGTGACCCCCGAAGTGGCCCGGGCGAGCAGTACTTC.

This clonotype was observed a handful of times. The V gene is TRBV29-1, the J gene TRBJ1-2; the D is unclear. V was trimmed by 3 bases and J by 12 bases, leaving 20 bases between them. CDR1 and CDR2 from the germline V gene are SQVTM and ANQGSEA. CDR3 length: 13 amino acids. CDR3 sequence reads: CSVEEAAAVGNTF. In DNA form, the CDR3 reads TGCAGCGTTGAGGAGGCGGCGGCTGTAGGCAACACCTTC.

The chain links TRBV12-3 or TRBV12-4 to TRBJ1-5; weak D call: TRBD1 (5 bases). The CDR3 spans 15 residues. Trimming left V 6 bases short and J 0 bases short, with 12 bases between. As DNA, the CDR3 is TGTGCCAGCAGAAGCGGAGACAGTAGCAATCAGCCCCAGCATTTT. Encoded protein: CASRSGDSSNQPQHF.

The genes are TRBV20-1 and TRBJ2-7; maybe TRBD1 (6 bases). This CDR3 is built from 15 residues. CDR1 DFQATT and CDR2 SNEGSKA come from the germline V gene (reference sequence). With 5 bases removed from V and 0 bases from J, the gap between germline ends came to 17 bases. The CDR3 loop is CSAQTAGASSYEQYF. As DNA, the CDR3 is TGCAGTGCTCAGACGGCAGGGGCAAGCTCCTACGAGCAGTACTTC.

The V call is TRBV6-6, the J call TRBJ1-1, with D unclear. The V end lost 5 bases, the J end lost 1 base, and 8 bases lay between the germline ends. Per germline, CDR1 MNHNY and CDR2 SVGAGI (reference sequence). There are 13 residues in the CDR3. The CDR3 DNA reads as TGTGCCAGCAGTCCGGATGCGAACACTGAAGCTTTCTTT. Translating it yields CASSPDANTEAFF.

This clonotype was seen a few times. V and J are TRBV24-1 and TRBJ2-1, with D uncertain. Trimming took 2 bases from V and 5 from J, leaving 18 bases between them. Germline-derived CDR1 and CDR2 are KGHDR and SFDVKD. This CDR3 has 17 residues. The CDR3 sequence is CATSDSDGGVSHNEQFF. The CDR3 DNA is TGTGCCACCAGTGATTCGGACGGTGGGGTCAGCCACAATGAGCAGTTCTTC.

This sequence joins TRBV4-1 and TRBJ2-7; D not resolved. This CDR3 comprises 17 residues. Trimming removed 0 bases from V and 0 bases from J, with 15 bases in between. Germline values: CDR1 MGHRA, CDR2 YSYEKL. CDR3 nucleotide sequence: TGCGCCAGCAGCCAAGATACGCAGCGACTTCTCTCCTACGAGCAGTACTTC. Translated, it gives CASSQDTQRLLSYEQYF.

This clonotype has more than one count but fewer than ten. CDR3 in DNA: TGTGCCAGCAGTTACTCGGGACGCCTCCAGGGGGGCTACACCTTC. It translates to CASSYSGRLQGGYTF. V gene TRBV6-2 or TRBV6-3 combines with J gene TRBJ1-2; maybe TRBD1 (6 bases). V was pared by 0 bases and J by 8 bases, with 16 bases between. This CDR3 region has 15 residues. Per germline, CDR1 MNHEY and CDR2 SVGEGT.

DNA of the CDR3: TGTGCCAGCAGCAACCCCGGGACCCATTCTACCGGGGAGCTGTTTTTT. Its translation: CASSNPGTHSTGELFF. The chain joins TRBV6-6 to TRBJ2-2; D is possibly TRBD1 or TRBD2 (5 bases each). There are 16 residues in the CDR3. Germline V lookup: CDR1 MNHNY, CDR2 SVGAGI (reference sequence). With 6 bases removed from V and 5 bases from J, the gap between germline ends came to 19 bases.

This clonotype occurred a few times. The chain links TRBV9 to TRBJ2-3; unclear D gene. Trimming removed 0 bases from V and 0 bases from J, with 11 bases in between. The CDR3 runs to 16 residues. Germline-derived CDR1 and CDR2 are SGDLS and YYNGEE. DNA of the CDR3: TGTGCCAGCAGCGTAGACAGTTGGGCTAGCACAGATACGCAGTATTTT. As protein: CASSVDSWASTDTQYF.

The V and J genes are TRBV29-1 and TRBJ1-1, with D uncertain. Between the trimmed V and J ends, which lost 7 bases and 3 bases, there was a span of 15 bases. This CDR3 spans 13 amino acids. CDR1 is SQVTM, CDR2 ANQGSEA, per germline. This chain's CDR3 is CSGATYAHTEAFF. In DNA, the CDR3 is TGCAGCGGGGCAACGTATGCTCACACTGAAGCTTTCTTT.

This clonotype was observed a handful of times. This chain connects TRBV12-3 or TRBV12-4 to TRBJ1-1; the D gene is possibly TRBD1 (6 bases). V lost 5 bases, J lost 1 base, and 20 bases lay in between. The CDR3 is 17 residues long. CDR3 DNA: TGTGCCAGCAGTCATTACGTAGGACAGCAAAAGAACACTGAAGCTTTCTTT. Its protein is CASSHYVGQQKNTEAFF.

V gene TRBV20-1 combines with J gene TRBJ2-2; D possibly corresponds to TRBD2 (5 bases). Trimming shortened V by 3 bases and J by 2 bases, and 7 bases separated the two germline ends. This CDR3 is built from 13 residues. Germline V gene lookup returns CDR1 DFQATT and CDR2 SNEGSKA (reference sequence). CDR3 protein: CSASGINTGELFF. The CDR3 nucleotides are TGCAGTGCTAGCGGGATTAACACCGGGGAGCTGTTTTTT.

This clonotype was seen a few times. The V call is TRBV12-3 or TRBV12-4, the J call TRBJ2-3; tentative D call: TRBD1 (6 bases). The CDR3 covers 13 residues. Trimming removed 10 bases from V and 10 bases from J, with 21 bases in between. CDR3 sequence (DNA): TGTGCCACCACAGGGACGGTCGCTCGGGCGCAGTATTTT. Protein sequence: CATTGTVARAQYF.

This clonotype was recorded a few times. The chain carries TRBV9 and TRBJ1-5; D not certain. The length of the CDR3 is 15 residues. V lost 1 base, J lost 0 bases, and 8 bases lay in between. Germline-derived CDR1 and CDR2 are SGDLS and YYNGEE. In DNA, the CDR3 is TGTGCCAGCAGCGTATCGCAGTCTAGCAATCAGCCCCAGCATTTT. Translated, it gives CASSVSQSSNQPQHF.

The chain carries TRBV5-1 and TRBJ2-1; a weak D match, TRBD1 (6 bases). The germline V gene encodes CDR1 SGHRS and CDR2 YFSETQ. The CDR3 runs 14 residues. V dropped 6 bases and J dropped 10 bases, with 20 bases sitting between them. The CDR3 nucleotides read TGCGCCAGCACCGTCCAGGGGTCGTCTCGGGAGCAGTTCTTC. This codes for CASTVQGSSREQFF.

Only a few counts were recorded for this clonotype. The V and J genes are TRBV10-3 and TRBJ1-1; tentatively, D is TRBD1 (6 bases). Germline CDR1 reads ENHRY; CDR2 reads SYGVKD. The CDR3 sequence is 13 residues long. The V end was cut by 10 bases, the J end by 1 base, with 13 bases between. The CDR3 DNA reads as TGTGCCACCCGGTGGACAGAGAACACTGAAGCTTTCTTT. Amino acids: CATRWTENTEAFF.

V and J are TRBV20-1 and TRBJ1-1, with 7 bases identical to TRBD1. V trimming: 6 bases; J trimming: 4 bases; junction bases outside the gene matches: 17. Germline values: CDR1 DFQATT, CDR2 SNEGSKA (reference sequence). The CDR3 consists of 16 residues. The CDR3 nucleotides are TGCAGTGCCACCAGGGGGGAAGCGGGTGATGGCACTGAAGCTTTCTTT. As protein: CSATRGEAGDGTEAFF.

This clonotype was seen only a few times. The chain uses TRBV6-5 and TRBJ1-5; D is unclear. CDR3 size: 15 residues. Germline CDR1 and CDR2: MNHEY and SVGAGI. V shed 6 bases and J shed 5 bases, with 17 bases lying between them. The CDR3 bases are TGTGCCAGCAGCGAAGGTCGGGGAGGCCATCAGCCCCAGCATTTT. Amino acid sequence: CASSEGRGGHQPQHF.

Comment on this clonotype: A read error may account for a junction end that differs from germline. As DNA, the CDR3 is TGCGCCGGCAGTTCAGGTGACTCTGGGGCCAACGTCCTGACTTTC. It codes for CAGSSGDSGANVLTF. The V call is TRBV5-1, the J call TRBJ2-6; D call uncertain. The CDR3 totals 15 residues. The V gene's germline CDR1 is SGHRS and CDR2 YFSETQ.

This chain joins TRBV4-1 and TRBJ2-1; D remains ambiguous. This CDR3 is built from 16 residues. Trimming took off 1 base at V and 2 bases at J, with 12 bases between the two ends. Germline-derived CDR1 and CDR2 are MGHRA and YSYEKL. CDR3 sequence reads: CASSQVTTSTYNEQFF. DNA of the CDR3: TGCGCCAGCAGCCAAGTGACGACCTCAACCTACAATGAGCAGTTCTTC.

Only a few counts were recorded for this clonotype. J is TRBJ2-7 and V is TRBV6-2 or TRBV6-3, with D uncertain. V dropped 5 bases and J dropped 7 bases, with 9 bases sitting between them. CDR1 and CDR2 (germline): MNHEY, SVGEGT. CDR3 length: 11 residues. CDR3 coding DNA: TGTGCCAGCAGTGATCTGGTTGAGCAGTACTTC. This codes for CASSDLVEQYF.

This chain connects TRBV18 to TRBJ2-3; 7 bases agree with TRBD2. With 6 bases clipped from V and 2 bases from J, the junction kept 14 bases outside the gene matches. The CDR3 sequence is 17 residues long. The germline V gene has CDR1 KGHSH and CDR2 LQKENI. The CDR3 region has the DNA TGTGCCAGCTCGGCGACGCCTACTAGCGCCTACACAGATACGCAGTATTTT. Translated, it gives CASSATPTSAYTDTQYF. Full variable domain (missing parts from reference TRBV18 and TRBJ2-3): NAGVMQNPRHLVRRRGQEARLRCSPMKGHSHVYWYRQLPEEGLKFMVYLQKENIIDESGMPKERFSAEFPKEGPSILRIQQVVRGDSAAYFCASSATPTSAYTDTQYFGPGTRLTVL.

V usage is TRBV10-3 and J usage is TRBJ2-7, with no clear D. CDR1 ENHRY and CDR2 SYGVKD come from the germline V gene. This CDR3 is 12 amino acids long. Trimming pared 3 bases from V and 2 bases from J, leaving 5 bases between. The CDR3 DNA reads as TGTGCCATCAGTGATGGGACCTACGAGCAGTACTTC. Translation: CAISDGTYEQYF.

CDR3: CASSFGTGLSYEQYF. The CDR3 DNA reads TGCGCCAGCAGCTTCGGGACAGGACTCTCCTACGAGCAGTACTTC. The V and J genes are TRBV4-1 and TRBJ2-7; 8 nucleotides match TRBD1. V trimming: 5 bases; J trimming: 0 bases; junction bases outside the gene matches: 6. The CDR3 runs 15 residues. Germline-derived CDR1 and CDR2 are MGHRA and YSYEKL.